This note documents a single TCR beta chain sequence. In the authors' workflow: Quantification of nucleated cells was approximated via reference gene primer amplification. Using immunoSEQ multiplex PCR, the repertoire was profiled, and TCRdb retains in-frame clones only, with some absent. For V, J and clone size, that table is used; D and trimming come from the DNA. The data hold approximately 260,000 clones, with approximately 91% observed a single time. The data were taken from a study of blood T cell repertoires in COVID-19. Background on the study: Donors in the United States, Italy and Spain gave samples during acute or convalescent COVID-19. From T cells, B-cell-depleted T cells, or PBMCs came the material, which was cDNA or gDNA.

Trimming took 1 base from V and 4 from J; bases not matched to a gene: 1. Looked up from germline, CDR1 is SGHTA and CDR2 is FQGNSA. The CDR3 consists of 13 residues. The rearrangement links TRBV7-2 to TRBJ2-7; 7 positions agree with TRBD1. The sequence was obtained from a man between 45 and 60 years old with acute or convalescent COVID-19. The sample comprised peripheral blood. CDR3 in amino acids: CASSLVTGYEQYF. CDR3 nucleotides: TGTGCCAGCAGCTTAGTGACAGGGTACGAGCAGTACTTC.